The 9 T cell receptor beta chains below were found in one sample sequenced in a study of cytomegalovirus exposure and HLA in healthy donors. Libraries were prepared by immunoSEQ multiplex PCR; TCRdb keeps only in-frame clonotypes and omits some of them. The table has 250,000 to 350,000 clones, around 90% seen once. The sequencing sample was made of PBMCs. Receptor source: a young man in good health and CMV-seronegative.

In regard to this clone: The same CDR3 arises from other DNA sequences in this sample as well. The genes are TRBV6-1 and TRBJ2-3; 7 nucleotides agree with TRBD2. Per the germline V gene, CDR1 is MNHNS and CDR2 is SASEGT. The V and J ends lost 1 base and 2 bases, in that order; junction bases with no gene match: 3. CDR3 length equals 15 residues. The CDR3 DNA is TGTGCCAGCAGTGAAGGGCTAGCGGCCACAGATACGCAGTATTTT. Protein: CASSEGLAATDTQYF.

The V gene is TRBV7-9, the J gene TRBJ1-1; TRBD1 might be the D (5 bases). Germline-derived CDR1 and CDR2 are SEHNR and FQNEAQ (reference sequence). This CDR3 is 15 amino acids long. V lost 3 bases and J lost 5, with 16 bases in between. The CDR3 bases are TGTGCCAGCAGCTTTATATCAGGGAAGTGGACTGAAGCTTTCTTT. This translates into CASSFISGKWTEAFF.

The rearrangement links TRBV10-1 to TRBJ2-5; the D is unclear. Trimming stripped 0 bases from V and 4 bases from J, with 9 bases between. The CDR3 has 14 residues. CDR1 and CDR2 from the germline V gene are WNHNN and SYGVQD (reference sequence). The CDR3 loop is CASSESGSGETQYF. The CDR3 nucleotides read TGCGCCAGCAGTGAGTCGGGTTCGGGAGAGACCCAGTACTTC.

V and J are TRBV9 and TRBJ2-3; the match to TRBD2 covers 10 bases. Looked up from germline, CDR1 is SGDLS and CDR2 is YYNGEE. The CDR3 length is 16 residues. Losses at the gene ends were 2 bases for V and 0 bases for J; bases not matched to a gene: 3. CDR3 sequence (DNA): TGTGCCAGCAGCGTGAGCGGGGGGGGGAGCACAGATACGCAGTATTTT. Translation: CASSVSGGGSTDTQYF.

J is TRBJ1-6 and V is TRBV4-3; D is possibly TRBD1 (5 bases). This CDR3 is 16 amino acids long. In germline, CDR1 is LGHNA, CDR2 YSLEER. V shed 1 base and J shed 7 bases, with 14 bases lying between them. The CDR3 is CASSQARDFGNSPLHF. CDR3 DNA sequence: TGCGCCAGCAGCCAAGCCCGGGACTTTGGGAATTCACCCCTCCACTTT.

This chain links TRBV5-1 with TRBJ1-1; 8 positions match TRBD1. Germline V gene sequence: CDR1 SGHRS, CDR2 YFSETQ. The CDR3 runs to 16 residues. V trimming: 2 bases; J trimming: 1 base; junction bases outside the gene matches: 7. In nucleotides, the CDR3 is TGCGCCAGCAGCTTTGGGACAGGAGGACGGAACACTGAAGCTTTCTTT. Its protein is CASSFGTGGRNTEAFF.

The chain links TRBV28 to TRBJ2-1, with D tentatively TRBD2 (5 bases). V was cut by 5 bases and J by 4 bases, with 6 bases left in between. CDR1 is MDHEN, CDR2 SYDVKM, per germline. This CDR3 contains 12 residues. The CDR3, as DNA: TGTGCCAGCAGTCGAGGGTACAATGAGCAGTTCTTC. Translated: CASSRGYNEQFF.

V is TRBV7-2 and J is TRBJ1-1, with TRBD1 matching 8 bases. In germline, CDR1 is SGHTA, CDR2 FQGNSA. Trimming cost V 2 bases and J 4 bases; bases outside gene matches: 3. This CDR3 spans 14 amino acids. In DNA, the CDR3 is TGTGCCAGCAGCTTAAGACAGGGGAGCACTGAAGCTTTCTTT. It yields the protein CASSLRQGSTEAFF.

This clone was detected only once. The J gene is TRBJ1-1, the V gene TRBV28, with TRBD1 identical over 7 bases. The CDR3 is made up of 14 amino acids. Germline V gives CDR1 MDHEN, CDR2 SYDVKM. Losses at the gene ends were 6 bases for V and 5 bases for J; bases not matched to a gene: 9. CDR3 DNA sequence: TGTGCCAGCAGAACCAGGGGGAAACGAACTGAAGCTTTCTTT. This gives the protein CASRTRGKRTEAFF.